The rows below give T cell receptor beta chains drawn from one sample of a study of metastatic and nonmetastatic thyroid tumors. Through MiXCR, TCRdb re-clonotyped the PCR reads. Among roughly 11,000 clones listed, around 25% were seen once. The specimen was adjacent normal tissue. Source of these receptors: a male donor with papillary thyroid cancer or a benign thyroid nodule (not recorded which). Some clones in this sample may be carry-over from other donors' samples. Each CDR3 is given with its conserved first and last residue.

V gene: TRBV12-3/TRBV12-4
CDR3 protein: CASRNPTGNEKLFF

V gene: TRBV5-1
CDR3 protein: CASSLAGEKQYF

V gene: TRBV13
CDR3 protein: CASSPRGDHSYNEQFF

V gene: TRBV6-5
CDR3 protein: CASSFPGTYEQYF

V gene: TRBV9
CDR3 protein: CASSIHRGGPGNTEAFF

V gene: TRBV6-1
CDR3 protein: CASTTGDNTGELFF

V gene: TRBV4-3
CDR3 protein: CASSPRDGSMNEQFF

V gene: TRBV7-9
CDR3 protein: CASSPPTGELFF

V gene: TRBV30
CDR3 protein: CAWSLGDKTGGWSQPQHF

V gene: TRBV19
CDR3 protein: CATQGWLIDEKLFF

V gene: TRBV27
CDR3 protein: CASSSATGPANYGYTF

V gene: TRBV9
CDR3 protein: CASTVRQPTYEQYF

V gene: TRBV7-9
CDR3 protein: CASSTGDTEAFF

V gene: TRBV6-1
CDR3 protein: CASSPDRDAEAFF

V gene: TRBV7-3
CDR3 protein: CASSQDRGDNSPLHF

V gene: TRBV5-1
CDR3 protein: CASSLGQGVNTGELFF

V gene: TRBV20-1
CDR3 protein: CSARPTTSYNEQFF

V gene: TRBV9
CDR3 protein: CASSVEKDEQFF

V gene: TRBV11-3
CDR3 protein: CASSLSTVTEAFF

V gene: TRBV7-2
CDR3 protein: CASWGTGGHDHYF

V gene: TRBV7-6
CDR3 protein: CASSLTTHRGLNTGELFF

V gene: TRBV2
CDR3 protein: CASSPPGVGNTEAFF

V gene: TRBV7-2
CDR3 protein: CASSLGGGGYTF

V gene: TRBV27
CDR3 protein: CASIFGRPVSTEAFF

V gene: TRBV27
CDR3 protein: CASRTGAVDTQYF

V gene: TRBV7-2
CDR3 protein: CASSLLGTGGYEQYF